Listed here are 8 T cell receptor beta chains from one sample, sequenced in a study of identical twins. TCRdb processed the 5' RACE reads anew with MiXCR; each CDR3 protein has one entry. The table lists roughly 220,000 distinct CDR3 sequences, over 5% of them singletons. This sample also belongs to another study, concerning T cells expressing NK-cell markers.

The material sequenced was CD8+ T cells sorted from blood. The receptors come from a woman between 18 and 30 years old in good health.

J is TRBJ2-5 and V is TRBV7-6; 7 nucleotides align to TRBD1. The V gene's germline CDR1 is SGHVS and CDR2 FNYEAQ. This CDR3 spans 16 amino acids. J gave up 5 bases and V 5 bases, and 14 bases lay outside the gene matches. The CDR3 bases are TGTGCCAGCAGCGGCGATCGACAGGGTATGAGGGAGACCCAGTACTTC. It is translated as CASSGDRQGMRETQYF.

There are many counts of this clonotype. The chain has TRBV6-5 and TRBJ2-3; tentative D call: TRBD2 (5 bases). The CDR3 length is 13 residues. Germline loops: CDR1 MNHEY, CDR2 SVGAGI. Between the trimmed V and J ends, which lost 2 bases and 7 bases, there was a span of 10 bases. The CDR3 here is CASSYTRGNTQYF. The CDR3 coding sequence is TGTGCCAGCAGTTACACAAGAGGGAATACGCAGTATTTT.

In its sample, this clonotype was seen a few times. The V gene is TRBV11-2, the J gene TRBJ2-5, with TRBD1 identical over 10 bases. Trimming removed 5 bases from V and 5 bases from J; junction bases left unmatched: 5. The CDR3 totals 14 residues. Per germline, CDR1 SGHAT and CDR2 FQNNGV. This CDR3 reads CASSQTGGWETQYF. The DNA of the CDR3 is TGTGCCAGCAGCCAGACAGGGGGCTGGGAGACCCAGTACTTC.

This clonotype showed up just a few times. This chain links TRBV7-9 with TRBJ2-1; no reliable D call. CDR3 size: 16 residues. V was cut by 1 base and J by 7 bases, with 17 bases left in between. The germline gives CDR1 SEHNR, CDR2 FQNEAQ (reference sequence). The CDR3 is CASSLDTFLDRNEQFF. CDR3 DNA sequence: TGTGCCAGCAGCTTAGATACTTTTCTGGACCGTAATGAGCAGTTCTTC.

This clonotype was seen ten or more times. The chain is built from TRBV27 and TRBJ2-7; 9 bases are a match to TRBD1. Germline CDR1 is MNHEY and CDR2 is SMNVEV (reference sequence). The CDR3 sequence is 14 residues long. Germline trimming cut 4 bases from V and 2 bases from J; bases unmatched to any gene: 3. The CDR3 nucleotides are TGTGCCAGCAGTTATGGGACAGGGACCTACGAGCAGTACTTC. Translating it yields CASSYGTGTYEQYF.

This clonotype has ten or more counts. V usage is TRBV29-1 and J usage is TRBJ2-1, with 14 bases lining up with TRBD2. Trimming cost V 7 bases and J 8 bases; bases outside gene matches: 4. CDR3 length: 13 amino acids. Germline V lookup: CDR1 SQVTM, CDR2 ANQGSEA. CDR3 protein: CSDGTSGSHEQFF. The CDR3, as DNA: TGCAGCGACGGGACTAGCGGGAGTCATGAGCAGTTCTTC.

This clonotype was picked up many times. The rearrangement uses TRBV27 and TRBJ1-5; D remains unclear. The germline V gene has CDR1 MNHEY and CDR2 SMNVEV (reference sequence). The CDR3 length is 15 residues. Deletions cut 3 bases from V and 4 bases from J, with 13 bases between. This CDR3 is CASSFQLDLNQPQHF. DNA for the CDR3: TGTGCCAGCAGTTTTCAGCTCGATCTTAATCAGCCCCAGCATTTT.

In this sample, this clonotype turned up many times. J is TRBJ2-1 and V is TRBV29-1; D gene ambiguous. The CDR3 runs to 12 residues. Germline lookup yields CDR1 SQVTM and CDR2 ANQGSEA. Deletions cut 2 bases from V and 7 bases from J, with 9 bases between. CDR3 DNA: TGCAGCGTTGAACACACCACGAATGAGCAGTTCTTC. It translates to CSVEHTTNEQFF.